This TCR beta chain derives from a study of T cell changes during pregnancy in multiple sclerosis (dated by TCRdb to about 2019). At the level of the whole study: The study looked at changes in the T cell repertoire across pregnancy in women with multiple sclerosis.

The library was generated by the immunoSEQ multiplex PCR assay. TCRdb obtained this table from immuneACCESS and retained in-frame rearrangements with V and J assigned. These tables miss some clones; where compared with another copy, unresolved V genes account for less than half of the shortfall, and the remainder is unexplained. This sample is represented by approximately 60,000 clones; roughly 93% of them were singletons. Of the sample, 1% to 1.5% is held by the ten largest clones. This clone occurred once. There is no known antigen for this receptor. Base quality data are lacking; no much larger clone is found one base away. Measured from the cysteine to the phenylalanine, the CDR3 is 16 residues long. Only the CDR3 part of the read is kept: 48 bases, read in frame from the first base. V lost 4 bases and J lost 9 bases, and the count of bases not matched to a germline gene is 11. The germline V gene specifies SGHRS as CDR1 and YFSETQ as CDR2.

The chain links TRBV5-1 with TRBJ2-1, with 12 bases matching TRBD2. The clonotype comes from a female donor with multiple sclerosis, enrolled in a pregnancy study. The sample in question was peripheral blood, obtained in the second trimester of pregnancy. CDR3 loop: CASSPGWASGGGEQFF. The sequenced DNA is TGCGCCAGCAGCCCCGGCTGGGCTAGCGGGGGGGGTGAGCAGTTCTTC.